This T cell receptor beta chain was found in a study of T cell changes during pregnancy in multiple sclerosis. The method was immunoSEQ multiplex PCR; TCRdb's version includes in-frame clones alone and lacks a portion of them. The table shows about 21,000 clones, with roughly nine tenths occurring only once. The V end was cut by 1 base, the J end by 5 bases, with 21 bases between. Germline V gene data show CDR1 as SGHNT and CDR2 as YENEEA. This CDR3 region has 18 residues. This chain uses TRBV11-3 with TRBJ1-5; D possibly corresponds to TRBD1 (6 bases). The sequence came from a female donor in good health, enrolled as a control in a pregnancy study. Specimen: CD8+ T cells from peripheral blood mononuclear cells, collected after pregnancy. For the CDR3, the DNA is TGTGCCAGCAGCTTAGTCGGTCGGGGGGCCGATCTGGATCAGCCCCAGCATTTT. Amino acid sequence: CASSLVGRGADLDQPQHF.